What follows are 15 T cell receptor beta chains derived from one specimen sequenced in a study of blood T cells in healthy people across ages. For the second PCR, which ran for about 6 to 11 cycles, a sample-barcoded 5' primer and a J-beta primer mix were used. TCRdb passed the 5' RACE reads through MiXCR, listing each CDR3 protein once. The sample lists under 2,000,000 distinct CDR3 sequences; less than 50% were seen once. The sample was blood. These receptors came from a woman between 35 and 50 years old in good health.

The rearrangement links TRBV6-2 or TRBV6-3 to TRBJ2-3; 10 bases map to TRBD2. With 4 bases clipped from V and 2 bases from J, the junction kept 6 bases outside the gene matches. This CDR3 region has 16 residues. Germline V gene sequence: CDR1 MNHEY, CDR2 SVGEGT. DNA for the CDR3: TGTGCCAGCAGTTTTGAACTAGCGGGGAACACAGATACGCAGTATTTT. This translates into CASSFELAGNTDTQYF.

This CDR3 reads CASSQGPGQGGSYEQYF. Written as DNA, the CDR3 is TGCGCCAGCAGCCAAGGGCCGGGACAGGGGGGTTCCTACGAGCAGTACTTC. The V call is TRBV4-3, the J call TRBJ2-7; 11 positions agree with TRBD1. Trimming took 1 base from V and 1 from J; bases not matched to a gene: 6. The CDR3 is made up of 17 amino acids. Germline V lookup: CDR1 LGHNA, CDR2 YSLEER.

The chain recombines TRBV7-2 with TRBJ2-5; TRBD1 aligns across 7 bases. This CDR3 spans 15 amino acids. V lost 5 bases and J lost 5; bases outside the gene matches: 11. CDR1 SGHTA and CDR2 FQGNSA come from the germline V gene. The CDR3 reads CASSPTAGGAETQYF. The CDR3 coding sequence is TGTGCCAGCAGCCCGACGGCAGGGGGTGCGGAGACCCAGTACTTC. Variable domain in full (rest from reference TRBV7-2 and TRBJ2-5): GAGVSQSPSNKVTEKGKDVELRCDPISGHTALYWYRQSLGQGLEFLIYFQGNSAPDKSGLPSDRFSAERTGGSVSTLTIQRTQQEDSAVYLCASSPTAGGAETQYFGPGTRLLVL.

This clonotype was picked up many times. This chain connects TRBV12-3 or TRBV12-4 to TRBJ2-5; 11 nucleotides agree with TRBD1. The CDR3 runs 14 residues. Trimming at V came to 6 bases and at J to 3 bases, leaving 3 bases not matched to a gene. The CDR3 is CASSPGQGEETQYF. The CDR3 DNA sequence: TGTGCCAGCAGCCCGGGACAGGGGGAAGAGACCCAGTACTTC.

J is TRBJ2-7 and V is TRBV11-2, with D possibly being TRBD1 (5 bases). The DNA end lines up better with TRBJ2-5; the J call may be wrong. Germline values: CDR1 SGHAT, CDR2 FQNNGV. The CDR3 is 14 residues long. This CDR3 is CASSLGGRDETQYF. CDR3 sequence (DNA): TGTGCCAGCAGCTTAGGAGGCAGGGATGAGACCCAGTACTTC.

V is TRBV20-1 and J is TRBJ2-4, with D possibly being TRBD1 or TRBD2 (5 bases each). The CDR3 length is 15 residues. Germline V gene data show CDR1 as DFQATT and CDR2 as SNEGSKA (reference sequence). V lost 4 bases, J lost 0 bases, and 13 bases lay in between. The CDR3 here is CSAIKGGGAKNIQYF. CDR3 sequence (DNA): TGCAGTGCTATAAAGGGTGGGGGAGCCAAAAACATTCAGTACTTC.

The V gene is TRBV12-3 or TRBV12-4, the J gene TRBJ2-5; 7 bases are shared with TRBD1. The junction had 12 bases not matched to a gene; V was cut back by 3 bases and J by 11 bases. The CDR3 has 14 amino acids. The CDR3 is CASSLFGTASEQYF. The CDR3 nucleotides are TGTGCCAGCAGTTTGTTTGGGACAGCGAGTGAGCAGTACTTC.

This clonotype was picked up a small number of times. The CDR3 sequence is CASSQDKTGGETQYF. CDR3 nucleotides: TGTGCCAGCAGCCAAGATAAGACGGGGGGGGAGACCCAGTACTTC. The V gene is TRBV4-2, the J gene TRBJ2-5, with 8 positions matching TRBD2. Germline-derived CDR1 and CDR2 are LGHNA and YNFKEQ. The J segment lost 5 bases and the V segment lost 0 bases, leaving 5 bases of the junction unmatched. The CDR3 has 15 amino acids.

This clonotype was picked up many times. The chain uses TRBV12-3 or TRBV12-4 and TRBJ1-2, with TRBD1 matching over 7 bases. Trimming removed 0 bases from V and 1 base from J; junction bases left unmatched: 2. CDR3 length equals 15 residues. This chain's CDR3 is CASSLAGTDNYGYTF. The CDR3 nucleotides are TGTGCCAGCAGTTTAGCAGGGACAGATAACTATGGCTACACCTTC.

This clonotype was observed once. The CDR3 region is CASARGGRTGELFF. In DNA form, the CDR3 reads TGTGCCAGCGCTCGGGGGGGCCGTACCGGGGAGCTGTTTTTT. This rearrangement joins TRBV7-2 to TRBJ2-2, with 8 bases identical to TRBD2. Per the germline V gene, CDR1 is SGHTA and CDR2 is FQGNSA. This CDR3 is 14 amino acids long. The V and J ends lost 8 bases and 5 bases, in that order; junction bases with no gene match: 7.

The rearrangement joins TRBV20-1 to TRBJ2-3; possibly TRBD2 for D (6 bases). The CDR3 has 13 residues. The germline V gene encodes CDR1 DFQATT and CDR2 SNEGSKA (reference sequence). V was trimmed by 4 bases and J by 2 bases, leaving 10 bases between them. This CDR3 reads CSATSDLTDTQYF. The CDR3, as DNA: TGCAGTGCTACTAGCGACCTCACAGATACGCAGTATTTT.

In regard to this clonotype: Germline is not matched at one junction end, which may reflect a read error. J is TRBJ2-7 and V is TRBV7-7, with 8 bases that match TRBD2. Germline-derived CDR1 and CDR2 are SSHAT and FNYEAQ (reference sequence). The CDR3 sequence is 13 residues long. The CDR3 nucleotides read TGTGCTAGCAGCTTCACGGGGGGGAGCGAGCAGTACTTC. Its translation is CASSFTGGSEQYF.

This chain connects TRBV29-1 to TRBJ2-7, with TRBD2 matching over 7 bases. V was pared by 0 bases and J by 0 bases, with 8 bases of the junction left unmatched. Germline V gene data show CDR1 as SQVTM and CDR2 as ANQGSEA. The CDR3 contains 16 residues. CDR3 protein: CSVEDGASGFSYEQYF. The CDR3 region has the DNA TGCAGCGTTGAAGATGGTGCTAGCGGATTCTCCTACGAGCAGTACTTC.

The genes are TRBV7-2 and TRBJ2-1; possibly TRBD2 for D (6 bases). CDR1 and CDR2 from the germline V gene are SGHTA and FQGNSA. V was pared by 1 base and J by 0 bases, with 13 bases between. The CDR3 spans 17 residues. In DNA form, the CDR3 reads TGTGCCAGCAGCTTAGTGGCCGGGAGCAGCTCCTACAATGAGCAGTTCTTC. This codes for CASSLVAGSSSYNEQFF.

V usage is TRBV6-1 and J usage is TRBJ2-7; no definite D call. Germline CDR1 MNHNS, CDR2 SASEGT. The CDR3 length is 13 residues. Trimming removed 2 bases at V and 2 bases at J, with 7 bases between. The CDR3 region is CASSEWRTYEQYF. CDR3 nucleotides: TGTGCCAGCAGTGAATGGCGGACCTACGAGCAGTACTTC.